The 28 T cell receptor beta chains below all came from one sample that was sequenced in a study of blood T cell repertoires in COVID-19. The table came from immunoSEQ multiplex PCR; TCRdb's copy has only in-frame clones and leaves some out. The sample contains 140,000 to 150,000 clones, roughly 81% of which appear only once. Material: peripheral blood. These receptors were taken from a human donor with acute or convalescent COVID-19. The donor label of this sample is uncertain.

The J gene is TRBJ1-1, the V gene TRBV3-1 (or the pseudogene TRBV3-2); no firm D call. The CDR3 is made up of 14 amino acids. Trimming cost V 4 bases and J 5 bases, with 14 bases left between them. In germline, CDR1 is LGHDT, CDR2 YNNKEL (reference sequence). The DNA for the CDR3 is TGTGCCAGCAGCCCCGGGGAGGGAAGGACTGAAGCTTTCTTT. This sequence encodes CASSPGEGRTEAFF.

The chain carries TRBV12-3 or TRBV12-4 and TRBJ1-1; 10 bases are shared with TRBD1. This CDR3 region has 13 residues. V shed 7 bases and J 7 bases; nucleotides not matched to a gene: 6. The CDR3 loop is CASTSGQGFEAFF. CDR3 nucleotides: TGTGCCAGCACCTCGGGACAGGGGTTTGAAGCTTTCTTT.

CDR3: CSASRTGSNQPQHF. In DNA, the CDR3 is TGCAGTGCTAGTAGGACAGGGTCCAATCAGCCCCAGCATTTT. This chain uses TRBV20-1 with TRBJ1-5, with TRBD1 matching over 8 bases. The CDR3 consists of 14 residues. Germline trimming cut 3 bases from V and 3 bases from J; bases unmatched to any gene: 4. The germline V gene has CDR1 DFQATT and CDR2 SNEGSKA (reference sequence).

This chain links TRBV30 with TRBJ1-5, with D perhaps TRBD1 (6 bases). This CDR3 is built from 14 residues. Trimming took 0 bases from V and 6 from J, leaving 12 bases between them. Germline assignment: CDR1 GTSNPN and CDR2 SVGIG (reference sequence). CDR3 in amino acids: CAWSVTGYSQPQHF. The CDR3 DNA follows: TGTGCCTGGAGTGTTACAGGGTATAGTCAGCCCCAGCATTTT.

CDR3 residues: CASSSREEGGRDYGYTF. CDR3 coding DNA: TGTGCCAGCAGCTCCCGGGAAGAGGGTGGAAGGGACTATGGCTACACCTTC. The J gene is TRBJ1-2, the V gene TRBV21-1. TRBV21-1 is a known pseudogene. The CDR3 extends over 17 amino acids.

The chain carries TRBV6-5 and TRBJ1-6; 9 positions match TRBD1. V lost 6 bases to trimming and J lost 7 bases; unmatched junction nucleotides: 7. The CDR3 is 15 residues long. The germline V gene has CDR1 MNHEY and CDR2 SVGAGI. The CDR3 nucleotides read TGTGCCAGCAGGGAGTGGACAGGGGCCAATTCACCCCTCCACTTT. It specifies CASREWTGANSPLHF.

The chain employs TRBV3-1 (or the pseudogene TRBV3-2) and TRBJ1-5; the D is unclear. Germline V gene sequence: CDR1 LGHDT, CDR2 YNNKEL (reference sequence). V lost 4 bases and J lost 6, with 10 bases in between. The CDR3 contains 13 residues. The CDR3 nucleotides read TGTGCCAGCAGCCTAAACGGTGGTCAGCCCCAGCATTTT. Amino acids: CASSLNGGQPQHF.

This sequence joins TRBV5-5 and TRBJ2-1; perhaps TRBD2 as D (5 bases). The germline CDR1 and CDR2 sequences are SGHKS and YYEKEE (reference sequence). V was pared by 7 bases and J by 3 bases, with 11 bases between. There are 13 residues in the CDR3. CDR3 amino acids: CASADGLYNEQFF. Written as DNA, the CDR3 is TGTGCCAGCGCAGACGGACTCTACAATGAGCAGTTCTTC.

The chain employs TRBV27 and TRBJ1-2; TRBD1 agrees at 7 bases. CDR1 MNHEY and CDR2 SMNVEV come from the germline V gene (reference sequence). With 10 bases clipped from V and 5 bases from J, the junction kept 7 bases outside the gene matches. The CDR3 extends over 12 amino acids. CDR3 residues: CATLTGKYGYTF. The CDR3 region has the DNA TGTGCCACCCTGACAGGGAAGTATGGCTACACCTTC.

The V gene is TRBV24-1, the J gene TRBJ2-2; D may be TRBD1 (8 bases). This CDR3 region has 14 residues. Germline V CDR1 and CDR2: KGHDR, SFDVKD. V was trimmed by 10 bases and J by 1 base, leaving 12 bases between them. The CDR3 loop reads CATGGTGNTGELFF. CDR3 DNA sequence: TGTGCCACGGGGGGGACAGGGAACACCGGGGAGCTGTTTTTT.

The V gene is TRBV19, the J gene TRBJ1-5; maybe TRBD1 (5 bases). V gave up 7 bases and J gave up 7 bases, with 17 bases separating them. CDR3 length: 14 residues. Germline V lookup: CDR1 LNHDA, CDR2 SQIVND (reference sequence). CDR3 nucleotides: TGTGCCAGTAAGGGTGTCGCCTCAGGGCAGCCCCAGCATTTT. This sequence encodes CASKGVASGQPQHF.

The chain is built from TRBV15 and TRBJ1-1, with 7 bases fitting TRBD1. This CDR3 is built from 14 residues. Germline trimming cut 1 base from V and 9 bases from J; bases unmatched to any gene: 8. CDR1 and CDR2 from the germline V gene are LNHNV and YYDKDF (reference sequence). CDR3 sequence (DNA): TGTGCCACCAGCAGAGCCAGCCAGGGGGTGAAAGCTTTCTTT. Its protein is CATSRASQGVKAFF.

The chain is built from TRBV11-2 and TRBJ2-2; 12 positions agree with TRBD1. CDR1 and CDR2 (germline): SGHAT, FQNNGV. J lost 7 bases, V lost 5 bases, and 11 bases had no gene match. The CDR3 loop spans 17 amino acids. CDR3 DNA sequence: TGTGCCAGCAGCCCCTTGGGACAGGGGGCGAAGGACGGGGAGCTGTTTTTT. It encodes CASSPLGQGAKDGELFF.

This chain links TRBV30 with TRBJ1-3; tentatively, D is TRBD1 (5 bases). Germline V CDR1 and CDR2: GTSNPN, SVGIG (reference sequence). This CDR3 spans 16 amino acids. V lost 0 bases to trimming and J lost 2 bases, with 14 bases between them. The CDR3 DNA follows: TGTGCCTGGAGTGTGGACATTGGCGGTGCTGGAAACACCATATATTTT. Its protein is CAWSVDIGGAGNTIYF.

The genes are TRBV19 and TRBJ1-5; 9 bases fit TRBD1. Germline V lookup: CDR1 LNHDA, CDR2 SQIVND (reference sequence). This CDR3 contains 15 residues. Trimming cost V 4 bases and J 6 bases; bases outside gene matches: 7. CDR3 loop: CASSTSGGQGQPQHF. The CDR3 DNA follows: TGTGCCAGTAGTACCTCCGGGGGACAGGGTCAGCCCCAGCATTTT.

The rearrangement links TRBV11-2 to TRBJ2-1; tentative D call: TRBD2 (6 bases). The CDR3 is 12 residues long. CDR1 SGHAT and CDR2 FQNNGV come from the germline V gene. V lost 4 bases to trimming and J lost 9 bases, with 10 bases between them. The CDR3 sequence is CASSYNGGEQFF. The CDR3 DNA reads TGTGCCAGCAGCTACAACGGGGGTGAGCAGTTCTTC. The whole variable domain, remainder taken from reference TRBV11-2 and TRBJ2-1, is EAGVAQSPRYKIIEKRQSVAFWCNPISGHATLYWYQQILGQGPKLLIQFQNNGVVDDSQLPKDRFSAERLKGVDSTLKIQPAKLEDSAVYLCASSYNGGEQFFGPGTRLTVL.

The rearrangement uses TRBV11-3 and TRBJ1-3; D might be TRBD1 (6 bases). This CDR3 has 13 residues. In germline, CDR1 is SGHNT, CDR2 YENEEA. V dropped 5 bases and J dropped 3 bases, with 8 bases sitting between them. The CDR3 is CASSQDSGNTIYF. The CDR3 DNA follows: TGTGCCAGCAGCCAGGACAGTGGAAACACCATATATTTT.

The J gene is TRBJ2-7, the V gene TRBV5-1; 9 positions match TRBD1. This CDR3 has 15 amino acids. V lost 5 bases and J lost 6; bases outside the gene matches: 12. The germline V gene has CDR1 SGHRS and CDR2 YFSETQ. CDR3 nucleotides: TGCGCCAGCAGTTCCGAGGGACAGGGCCTCTCCGAGCAGTACTTC. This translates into CASSSEGQGLSEQYF.

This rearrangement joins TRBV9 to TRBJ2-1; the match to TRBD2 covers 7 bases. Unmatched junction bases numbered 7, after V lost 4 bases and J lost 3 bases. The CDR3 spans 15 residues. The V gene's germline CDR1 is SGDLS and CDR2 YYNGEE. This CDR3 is CASSFTGTNYNEQFF. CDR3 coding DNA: TGTGCCAGCAGCTTCACCGGGACTAACTACAATGAGCAGTTCTTC.

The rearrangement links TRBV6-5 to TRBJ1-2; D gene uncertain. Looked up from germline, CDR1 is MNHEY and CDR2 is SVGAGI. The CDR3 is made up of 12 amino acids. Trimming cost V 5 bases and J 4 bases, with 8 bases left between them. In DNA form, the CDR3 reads TGTGCCAGCAGTCGGGATACCTATGGCTACACCTTC. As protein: CASSRDTYGYTF.

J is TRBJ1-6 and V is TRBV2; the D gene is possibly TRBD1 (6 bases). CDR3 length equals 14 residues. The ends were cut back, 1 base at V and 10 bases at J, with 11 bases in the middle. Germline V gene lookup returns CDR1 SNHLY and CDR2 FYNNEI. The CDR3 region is CASSEGTAYSPLHF. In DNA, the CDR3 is TGTGCCAGCAGTGAAGGGACAGCCTACTCACCCCTCCACTTT.

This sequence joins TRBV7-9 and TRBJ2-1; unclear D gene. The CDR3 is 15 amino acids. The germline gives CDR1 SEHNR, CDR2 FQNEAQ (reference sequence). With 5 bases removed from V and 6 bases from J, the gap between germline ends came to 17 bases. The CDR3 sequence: CASSPSQVYLNEQFF. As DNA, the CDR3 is TGTGCCAGCAGCCCATCCCAGGTCTATCTCAATGAGCAGTTCTTC.

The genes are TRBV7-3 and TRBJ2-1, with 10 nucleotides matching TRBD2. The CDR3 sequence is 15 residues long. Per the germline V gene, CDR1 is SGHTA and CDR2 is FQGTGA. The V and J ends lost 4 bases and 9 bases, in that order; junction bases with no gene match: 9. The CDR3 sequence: CASSSGQRGGTEQFF. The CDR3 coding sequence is TGTGCCAGCAGCTCCGGACAGCGGGGGGGCACTGAGCAGTTCTTC.

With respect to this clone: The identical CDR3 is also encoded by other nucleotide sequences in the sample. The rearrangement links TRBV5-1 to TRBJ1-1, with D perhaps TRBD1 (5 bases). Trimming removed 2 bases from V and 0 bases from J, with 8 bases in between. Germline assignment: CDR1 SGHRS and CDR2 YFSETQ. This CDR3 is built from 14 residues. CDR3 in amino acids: CASSFRGVNTEAFF. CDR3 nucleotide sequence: TGCGCCAGCAGCTTTAGGGGTGTGAACACTGAAGCTTTCTTT.

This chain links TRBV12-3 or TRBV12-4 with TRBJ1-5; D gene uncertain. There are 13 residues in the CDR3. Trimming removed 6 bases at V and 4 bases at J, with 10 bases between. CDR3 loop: CASSTTGNQPQHF. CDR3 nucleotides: TGTGCCAGCAGCACGACTGGAAATCAGCCCCAGCATTTT.

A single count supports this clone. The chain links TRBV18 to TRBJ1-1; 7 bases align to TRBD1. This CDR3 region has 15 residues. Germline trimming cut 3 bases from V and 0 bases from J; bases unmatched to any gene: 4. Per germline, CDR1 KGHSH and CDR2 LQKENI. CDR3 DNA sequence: TGTGCCAGCTCACCGCCGACAGGGATGAACACTGAAGCTTTCTTT. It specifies CASSPPTGMNTEAFF.

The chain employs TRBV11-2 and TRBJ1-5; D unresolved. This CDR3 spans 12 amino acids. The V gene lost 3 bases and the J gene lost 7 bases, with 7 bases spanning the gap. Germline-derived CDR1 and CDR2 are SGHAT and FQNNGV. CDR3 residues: CASSFAGQPQHF. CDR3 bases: TGTGCCAGCAGCTTTGCGGGGCAGCCCCAGCATTTT.

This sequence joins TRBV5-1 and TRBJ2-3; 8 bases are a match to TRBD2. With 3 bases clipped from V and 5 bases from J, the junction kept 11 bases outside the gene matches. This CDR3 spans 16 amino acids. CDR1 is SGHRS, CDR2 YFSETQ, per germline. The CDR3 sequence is CASSWTSGGLGDTQYF. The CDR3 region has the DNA TGCGCCAGCAGCTGGACGAGCGGGGGCCTCGGAGATACGCAGTATTTT.